This is a list of T cell receptor beta chains from one sample in a study of a mutant IDH1 vaccine in newly diagnosed glioma. No cognate antigen is known for these TCRs. The data were produced by immunoSEQ multiplex PCR, yet TCRdb's version contains in-frame clones alone and is incomplete. The repertoire holds under 40,000 clones, 80% to 85% seen once, with roughly 6.6% in the top ten. The source material was PBMCs, sampled from a glioma patient whose treatment included an IDH1 peptide vaccine. The receptors stem from a woman under 30 with glioma. Both conserved end residues are part of each CDR3. The order of the fields is J gene, clone size, V gene, D gene, CDR3 DNA, CDR3 protein. The D gene is left open where the match is weak. Clone size is stated in some rows and not others, as once, few, many or a class when expanded.

J: TRBJ2-2; size: -; V: TRBV6-1; D: -; DNA: TGTGCCACCTCAGTGGGGATTACCGGGGAGCTGTTTTTT; CDR3: CATSVGITGELFF
J: TRBJ2-6; size: -; V: TRBV4-2; D: -; DNA: TGTGCCAGCAGCCAAGAGGGGGGAAATGGGGCCAACGTCCTGACTTTC; CDR3: CASSQEGGNGANVLTF
J: TRBJ2-7; size: few; V: TRBV28; D: -; DNA: TGTGCCAGCAGCCCGTCATTTGGCCGTTCGGGGACCTACTACGAGCAGTACTTC; CDR3: CASSPSFGRSGTYYEQYF
J: TRBJ1-1; size: few; V: TRBV2; D: -; DNA: TGTGCCAGCACGGGGCTGATGAACACTGAAGCTTTCTTT; CDR3: CASTGLMNTEAFF
J: TRBJ2-7; size: -; V: TRBV28; D: -; DNA: TGTGCCAGCAGTTTACGTGCAGACTCCTACGAGCAGTACTTC; CDR3: CASSLRADSYEQYF
J: TRBJ2-5; size: -; V: TRBV19; D: TRBD2; DNA: TGTGCCAGTAGTTCGGGGGGGCGAGAGACCCAGTACTTC; CDR3: CASSSGGRETQYF
J: TRBJ1-1; size: -; V: TRBV5-1; D: -; DNA: TGCGCCAGCAAGGAAATGGGGTCGAACACTGAAGCTTTCTTT; CDR3: CASKEMGSNTEAFF
J: TRBJ2-4; size: once; V: TRBV6-1; D: -; DNA: TGTGCCAGCACTCCCCCAGGGAAGGCCAAAAACATTCAGTACTTC; CDR3: CASTPPGKAKNIQYF
J: TRBJ1-2; size: -; V: TRBV19; D: -; DNA: TGTGCCAGTAGTATTCGGCGGGAGCCCCTCTATGGCTACACCTTC; CDR3: CASSIRREPLYGYTF
J: TRBJ1-6; size: few; V: TRBV4-1; D: -; DNA: TGCGCCAGCAGCCAATTCGGTTTAACACCCCTTTTT; CDR3: CASSQFGLTPLF
J: TRBJ2-1; size: -; V: TRBV14; D: -; DNA: TGTGCCAGCAGCCAAGATTCAGGGGATGAGCAGTTCTTC; CDR3: CASSQDSGDEQFF
J: TRBJ2-3; size: -; V: TRBV4-2; D: TRBD2; DNA: TGTGCCAGCAGCCAAGATCTGGCGGGAGGAGACACAGATACGCAGTATTTT; CDR3: CASSQDLAGGDTDTQYF
J: TRBJ2-1; size: -; V: TRBV10-3; D: -; DNA: TGTGCCATCAGTGATAGTGGGGGCTCCTACAATGAGCAGTTCTTC; CDR3: CAISDSGGSYNEQFF
J: TRBJ2-7; size: -; V: TRBV5-5; D: -; DNA: TGTGCCAGCAGCTTTCCCGGACATTGGGCCTACGAGCAGTACTTC; CDR3: CASSFPGHWAYEQYF
J: TRBJ1-5; size: few; V: TRBV11-2; D: -; DNA: TGTGCCAGCAGCTTCCTCGGGGGGGTCAATCAGCCCCAGCATTTT; CDR3: CASSFLGGVNQPQHF
J: TRBJ2-7; size: -; V: TRBV10-1; D: TRBD2; DNA: TGCGCCAGCAGTGAGGAGCGAGGGCTAGCGGAACACTTCTACGAGCAGTACTTC; CDR3: CASSEERGLAEHFYEQYF
J: TRBJ2-5; size: few; V: TRBV7-7; D: -; DNA: TGTGCTAGCAGCAACGCAGGGGTGTGGGAGACCCAGTACTTC; CDR3: CASSNAGVWETQYF
J: TRBJ2-2; size: -; V: TRBV5-1; D: -; DNA: TGCGCCAGCAGCTTGGTTCCTGGGTTTAACACCGGGGAGCTGTTTTTT; CDR3: CASSLVPGFNTGELFF
J: TRBJ1-2; size: -; V: TRBV6-5; D: -; DNA: TGTGCCAGCAGTTTACAGACAGGCACAATCTATGGCTACACCTTC; CDR3: CASSLQTGTIYGYTF
J: TRBJ2-7; size: -; V: TRBV10-3; D: -; DNA: TGTGCCATCAGTGAGTCGAAAGGGAAATACGAGCAGTACTTC; CDR3: CAISESKGKYEQYF
J: TRBJ2-5; size: once; V: TRBV2; D: TRBD2; DNA: TGTGCCAGCAAGGAGTCTAGCGGAGAGACCCAGTACTTC; CDR3: CASKESSGETQYF
J: TRBJ2-4; size: -; V: TRBV7-2; D: TRBD1; DNA: TGTGCCAGCAGCCCCGGACAGGGGCGCAACATTCAGTACTTC; CDR3: CASSPGQGRNIQYF
J: TRBJ2-1; size: -; V: TRBV5-1; D: -; DNA: TGCGCCAGCAACCCCTCACCCACCATAGCTCGGGCGGGATACAATGAGCAGTTCTTC; CDR3: CASNPSPTIARAGYNEQFF
J: TRBJ1-1; size: -; V: TRBV29-1; D: -; DNA: TGCAGCGTTGAGACCTGGAACACTGAAGCTTTCTTT; CDR3: CSVETWNTEAFF
J: TRBJ1-2; size: -; V: TRBV7-9; D: TRBD1; DNA: TGTGCCAGCAGTCAGGGGGGGGCAGGGCTTCTCTATGGCTACACCTTC; CDR3: CASSQGGAGLLYGYTF
J: TRBJ2-5; size: -; V: TRBV7-2; D: TRBD2; DNA: TGTGCCTCCCGGGGGGGCGGGGAAGTAGAGACCCAGTACTTC; CDR3: CASRGGGEVETQYF
J: TRBJ2-1; size: -; V: TRBV5-1; D: -; DNA: TGCGCCAGCAGCTTGGGCGGTACATCCTACAATGAGCAGTTCTTC; CDR3: CASSLGGTSYNEQFF
J: TRBJ2-7; size: once; V: TRBV25-1; D: TRBD1; DNA: TGTGCCAGCAGTCGACAGGGGGAGACCTACGAGCAGTACTTC; CDR3: CASSRQGETYEQYF
J: TRBJ2-1; size: -; V: TRBV5-5; D: -; DNA: TGTGCCAGCAGCGGGCGGCTGGACTACAATGAGCAGTTCTTC; CDR3: CASSGRLDYNEQFF
J: TRBJ2-1; size: -; V: TRBV4-3; D: TRBD2; DNA: TGCGCCAGCAGCAAAAGGACTAGCGACGAGCAGTTCTTC; CDR3: CASSKRTSDEQFF
J: TRBJ1-3; size: -; V: TRBV6-5; D: -; DNA: TGTGCCAGCAGTTACGCCCAACAGGGTAGCACCATATATTTT; CDR3: CASSYAQQGSTIYF
J: TRBJ1-4; size: -; V: TRBV19; D: TRBD1; DNA: TGTGCCAGTAGTCCGTCTAGGGGGCGCAATGAAAAACTGTTTTTT; CDR3: CASSPSRGRNEKLFF
J: TRBJ2-6; size: -; V: TRBV4-1; D: TRBD2; DNA: TGCGCCAGCAGCCAAGAGGGAGGGGCTGGGGCCAACGTCCTGACTTTC; CDR3: CASSQEGGAGANVLTF
J: TRBJ1-1; size: -; V: TRBV19; D: TRBD1; DNA: TGTGCCAGTAGTATAAATGGCAGGGGGCAAACTGAAGCTTTCTTT; CDR3: CASSINGRGQTEAFF
J: TRBJ1-3; size: -; V: TRBV4-1; D: -; DNA: TGCGCCAGCAGCCAGTGGGGATCTGGAAACACCATATATTTT; CDR3: CASSQWGSGNTIYF
J: TRBJ2-7; size: -; V: TRBV11-2; D: TRBD2; DNA: TGTGCCAGCAGCTTAGGGGGGGGTTCCTACGAGCAGTACTTC; CDR3: CASSLGGGSYEQYF
J: TRBJ2-7; size: -; V: TRBV13; D: TRBD1; DNA: TGTGCCAGCACGGACAGGTCGAAATCCTACGAGCAGTACTTC; CDR3: CASTDRSKSYEQYF
J: TRBJ2-6; size: -; V: TRBV9; D: -; DNA: TGTGCCAGCAGCGTAGTAGGGGTCGGGGCCAACGTCCTGACTTTC; CDR3: CASSVVGVGANVLTF
J: TRBJ2-2; size: few; V: TRBV2; D: -; DNA: TGTGCCAGCACAGGGTACGGCGGGGAGCTGTTTTTT; CDR3: CASTGYGGELFF
J: TRBJ2-4; size: -; V: TRBV6-1; D: -; DNA: TGTGCCAGCAGTGGGAGCCGTTTCGCCAAAAACATTCAGTACTTC; CDR3: CASSGSRFAKNIQYF
J: TRBJ2-2; size: -; V: TRBV4-2; D: -; DNA: TGTGCCAGCAGCCAAGTCCTCTACACCGGGGAGCTGTTTTTT; CDR3: CASSQVLYTGELFF
J: TRBJ2-3; size: -; V: TRBV6-5; D: TRBD1; DNA: TGTGCCAGCAGTTCTGGACAGGGGATCACCGATACGCAGTATTTT; CDR3: CASSSGQGITDTQYF
J: TRBJ1-3; size: -; V: TRBV27; D: -; DNA: TGTGCCAGCATATCCCCTTGGAGAGGGGTTGTAGGAAACACCATATATTTT; CDR3: CASISPWRGVVGNTIYF
J: TRBJ2-5; size: -; V: TRBV7-9; D: -; DNA: TGTGCCAGCAGCTTAGGACCCGCGGGGCAAGAGACCCAGTACTTC; CDR3: CASSLGPAGQETQYF
J: TRBJ2-7; size: -; V: TRBV30; D: -; DNA: TGTGCCTGGAGTGTAGATGGCGGGGAGCAGTACTTC; CDR3: CAWSVDGGEQYF
J: TRBJ2-7; size: -; V: TRBV5-1; D: -; DNA: TGCGCCAGCAGCTTGGCCGGGGGGACAGCAGCCTACGAGCAGTACTTC; CDR3: CASSLAGGTAAYEQYF
J: TRBJ2-7; size: once; V: TRBV5-6; D: -; DNA: TGTGCCAGCAGCTTGGGCTGGGCCTACGAGCAGTACTTC; CDR3: CASSLGWAYEQYF
J: TRBJ2-1; size: -; V: TRBV19; D: -; DNA: TGTGCCAGTAGTATTCGAACGGGGACCGCCGGGCAGTTCTTC; CDR3: CASSIRTGTAGQFF
J: TRBJ2-5; size: -; V: TRBV9; D: TRBD2; DNA: TGTGCCAGCAGCCCGCGTCAAGGACTAGCGGGGTTAGGGGTGGGAGAGACCCAGTACTTC; CDR3: CASSPRQGLAGLGVGETQYF
J: TRBJ1-5; size: -; V: TRBV6-5; D: -; DNA: TGTGCCAGCTCGCCGACAGCGAGCAATCAGCCCCAGCATTTT; CDR3: CASSPTASNQPQHF
J: TRBJ1-2; size: -; V: TRBV19; D: -; DNA: TGTGCCAGTAGTTCCCAGGGCACTTCTAACTATGGCTACACCTTC; CDR3: CASSSQGTSNYGYTF
J: TRBJ1-5; size: -; V: TRBV4-1; D: -; DNA: TGCGCCAGCAGCCAAGATCCAGGTCAGCCCCAGCATTTT; CDR3: CASSQDPGQPQHF
J: TRBJ2-3; size: once; V: TRBV7-3; D: TRBD1; DNA: TGTGCCAGCAGCTTGGGGACAGTTGTAGCAGATACGCAGTATTTT; CDR3: CASSLGTVVADTQYF
J: TRBJ1-2; size: -; V: TRBV7-2; D: -; DNA: TGTGCCAGCAGCTTTATGGGCGGTTATGATGGCTACACCTTC; CDR3: CASSFMGGYDGYTF
J: TRBJ1-5; size: -; V: TRBV11-2; D: TRBD1; DNA: TGTGCCAGCAGCTTATTTGAGGGGGCCAATCAGCCCCAGCATTTT; CDR3: CASSLFEGANQPQHF